This T cell receptor (beta chain) was sequenced in a study of cytomegalovirus exposure and HLA in healthy donors. The PCR contained 60 Vbeta and 13 Jbeta primers. Original data processing: Unique TCR beta chains totaled roughly 80 million in a later count, with some 10 million of them shared. Assay: immunoSEQ multiplex PCR; the TCRdb copy retains only in-frame clones and omits some. V, J and clone size derive from that table, while D and trimming were established from the DNA sequence. Found here are about 100,000 clones, around three quarters of them singletons; the top ten hold approximately 3.7%. Germline values: CDR1 GTSNPN, CDR2 SVGIG (reference sequence). The CDR3 sequence is 12 residues long. Trimming stripped 3 bases from V and 3 bases from J, with 6 bases between.

This TCR came from a female donor in good health and CMV-seropositive. The chain combines TRBV30 with TRBJ1-5; D is perhaps TRBD1 (5 bases). Sequenced input: PBMCs. The CDR3 reads CAWSRDNQPQHF. CDR3 sequence (DNA): TGTGCCTGGAGCAGGGACAATCAGCCCCAGCATTTT.